These 28 T cell receptor beta chains were sequenced from one sample in a study of early T cells in non-severe SARS-CoV-2 infection. TCRdb re-analysed the 5' RACE reads in MiXCR, keeping a single row per CDR3 protein. Of 55,000 to 70,000 distinct CDR3 sequences listed, roughly 10% are singletons. Input material: whole blood. The receptors originated from an adult who was a healthcare worker with PCR-confirmed SARS-CoV-2 infection or an uninfected control (not recorded which).

V is TRBV29-1 and J is TRBJ1-5; D gene unclear. V gave up 5 bases and J gave up 2 bases, with 13 bases separating them. The CDR3 is 14 amino acids. Looked up from germline, CDR1 is SQVTM and CDR2 is ANQGSEA. CDR3 amino acids: CSVIPGRGNQPQHF. CDR3 nucleotide sequence: TGCAGCGTTATCCCCGGTAGGGGCAATCAGCCCCAGCATTTT.

This clonotype was seen a few times. This chain links TRBV11-2 with TRBJ2-5; D gene unclear. The CDR3 consists of 10 residues. Germline loops: CDR1 SGHAT, CDR2 FQNNGV. Deletions cut 4 bases from V and 9 bases from J, with 6 bases between. The CDR3: CASSSNAQYF. CDR3 coding DNA: TGTGCCAGCAGCTCCAACGCCCAGTACTTC.

The chain uses TRBV20-1 and TRBJ2-7; 7 nucleotides match TRBD2. Germline V gives CDR1 DFQATT, CDR2 SNEGSKA (reference sequence). Losses at the gene ends were 1 base for V and 3 bases for J; bases not matched to a gene: 9. The CDR3 extends over 15 amino acids. The CDR3 here is CSARVPLAGHYEQYF. CDR3 in DNA: TGCAGTGCTAGAGTCCCCTTAGCGGGCCACTACGAGCAGTACTTC.

This clonotype showed up just a few times. This chain joins TRBV20-1 and TRBJ2-5, with D possibly TRBD1 on 6 matching bases. Germline CDR1 is DFQATT and CDR2 is SNEGSKA (reference sequence). The CDR3 runs to 15 residues. Trimming removed 3 bases from V and 2 bases from J, with 16 bases in between. The CDR3 nucleotides are TGCAGTGCTAGTACGATGGGGGCTTATCAAGAGACCCAGTACTTC. Protein sequence: CSASTMGAYQETQYF.

The chain is built from TRBV13 and TRBJ1-2; TRBD1 matches 8 bases. Germline CDR1 reads PRHDT; CDR2 reads FYEKMQ (reference sequence). This CDR3 is built from 14 residues. After removal of 1 base from V and 5 bases from J, the junction contained 3 bases not matched to a gene. This CDR3 is CASSLDRGRYGYTF. Written as DNA, the CDR3 is TGTGCCAGCAGCTTAGACAGGGGGAGATATGGCTACACCTTC.

This clonotype was counted at least ten times. V is TRBV6-6 and J is TRBJ2-3; D is unresolved. The CDR3 extends over 12 amino acids. In germline, CDR1 is MNHNY, CDR2 SVGAGI (reference sequence). Between the trimmed V and J ends, which lost 5 bases and 5 bases, there was a span of 8 bases. The CDR3 sequence: CASSPEGDTQYF. The CDR3 nucleotides are TGTGCCAGCAGTCCAGAAGGAGATACGCAGTATTTT.

This clonotype was observed many times. This chain links TRBV5-6 with TRBJ2-2, with no clear D. CDR1 is SGHDT and CDR2 is YYEEEE in the germline V gene. Trimming took off 2 bases at V and 1 base at J, with 12 bases between the two ends. This CDR3 is 16 amino acids long. The chain's CDR3 is CASSLTPLLNTGELFF. The CDR3 region has the DNA TGTGCCAGCAGCTTAACTCCTTTATTGAACACCGGGGAGCTGTTTTTT.

This clonotype was detected only a few times. This chain connects TRBV20-1 to TRBJ2-1; perhaps D is TRBD1 or TRBD2 (5 bases each). CDR1 and CDR2 from the germline V gene are DFQATT and SNEGSKA (reference sequence). Trimming took 3 bases from V and 0 from J, leaving 9 bases between them. This CDR3 is built from 14 residues. This CDR3 reads CSASGASSYNEQFF. The CDR3 DNA follows: TGCAGTGCTAGCGGGGCCAGCTCCTACAATGAGCAGTTCTTC.

The chain combines TRBV21-1 with TRBJ2-1; the D segment call TRBD2 is taken from the table without a DNA check. TRBV21-1 is classified as a pseudogene. The CDR3 contains 14 residues. In DNA form, the CDR3 reads TGTGCCAGCACCTCCTCGGGTGGCAACAATGAGCAGTTCTTC. Encoded protein: CASTSSGGNNEQFF.

This clonotype came up many times. The chain has TRBV7-2 and TRBJ2-4; D uncertain. The CDR3 runs to 16 residues. Trimming left V 0 bases short and J 3 bases short, with 12 bases between. Per germline, CDR1 SGHTA and CDR2 FQGNSA. CDR3 in DNA: TGTGCCAGCAGCTTAGCAGGGATGGGTAACAAAAACATTCAGTACTTC. Its translation: CASSLAGMGNKNIQYF.

This sequence joins TRBV7-2 and TRBJ2-1; 8 nucleotides match TRBD2. Trimming removed 6 bases from V and 0 bases from J; junction bases left unmatched: 10. Per the germline V gene, CDR1 is SGHTA and CDR2 is FQGNSA. The CDR3 contains 17 residues. The CDR3: CASRNPRSGSSYNEQFF. Written as DNA, the CDR3 is TGTGCCAGCAGAAACCCTCGGAGCGGGAGCTCCTACAATGAGCAGTTCTTC.

This clonotype was found a few times. This chain uses TRBV28 with TRBJ1-5; weak D call: TRBD1 (5 bases). The CDR3 covers 16 residues. Trimming pared 4 bases from V and 1 base from J, leaving 14 bases between. CDR1 is MDHEN and CDR2 is SYDVKM in the germline V gene. The CDR3 loop is CASSSPGGGSNQPQHF. CDR3 nucleotide sequence: TGTGCCAGCAGTTCCCCCGGGGGAGGGAGCAATCAGCCCCAGCATTTT.

This chain joins TRBV7-2 and TRBJ2-2, with D possibly being TRBD2 (5 bases). This CDR3 has 16 amino acids. Germline-derived CDR1 and CDR2 are SGHTA and FQGNSA. V was pared by 3 bases and J by 1 base, with 12 bases between. CDR3 coding DNA: TGTGCCAGCAGCTTTCGCCCGGCGGGGAACACCGGGGAGCTGTTTTTT. Protein: CASSFRPAGNTGELFF.

As DNA, the CDR3 is TGTGCCAGCAAAAGACAGGGGCCGAACACTGAAGCTTTCTTT. This codes for CASKRQGPNTEAFF. The genes are TRBV6-5 and TRBJ1-1; 8 bases are a match to TRBD1. The germline gives CDR1 MNHEY, CDR2 SVGAGI. The CDR3 spans 14 residues. Germline trimming cut 7 bases from V and 1 base from J; bases unmatched to any gene: 5.

CDR3 protein: CASNGLTSTDTQYF. For the CDR3, the DNA is TGTGCCAGCAACGGGCTCACTAGCACAGATACGCAGTATTTT. The chain couples TRBV6-2 or TRBV6-3 to TRBJ2-3; D uncertain. CDR3 size: 14 residues. Germline V gene sequence: CDR1 MNHEY, CDR2 SVGEGT. V was cut by 7 bases and J by 0 bases, with 11 bases left in between.

This clonotype occurred a few times. The CDR3 bases are TGTGCCAGCAGTAGACTAGTGAGGTTATATGAGCAGTTCTTC. This encodes CASSRLVRLYEQFF. This rearrangement joins TRBV2 to TRBJ2-1; possibly TRBD2 for D (6 bases). The CDR3 covers 14 residues. V was pared by 5 bases and J by 8 bases, with 16 bases between. Germline V gene data show CDR1 as SNHLY and CDR2 as FYNNEI.

The sample holds a few counts of this clonotype. V is TRBV20-1 and J is TRBJ2-7; a possible D gene is TRBD1 (7 bases). This CDR3 region has 15 residues. Trimming took 1 base from V and 0 from J, leaving 13 bases between them. Germline V CDR1 and CDR2: DFQATT, SNEGSKA (reference sequence). The CDR3 DNA reads TGCAGTGCTAGAGGTCTCAGGGGGGACTCCTACGAGCAGTACTTC. It is translated as CSARGLRGDSYEQYF.

A few counts support this clonotype. This chain joins TRBV7-9 and TRBJ1-1, with D hard to call. Germline values: CDR1 SEHNR, CDR2 FQNEAQ (reference sequence). Trimming removed 5 bases from V and 6 bases from J, with 10 bases in between. This CDR3 is 12 amino acids long. CDR3 residues: CASSPGGPEAFF. For the CDR3, the DNA is TGTGCCAGCAGCCCGGGCGGCCCTGAAGCTTTCTTT.

The table lists this clonotype with a few counts. The chain carries TRBV29-1 and TRBJ2-3; 8 nucleotides line up with TRBD2. CDR3 length: 12 residues. The germline CDR1 and CDR2 sequences are SQVTM and ANQGSEA. J lost 3 bases, V lost 4 bases, and 0 bases had no gene match. The CDR3 DNA reads as TGCAGCGTTGCTAGCGGGACAGATACGCAGTATTTT. It translates to CSVASGTDTQYF.

In this sample, this clonotype turned up a few times. The chain joins TRBV7-2 to TRBJ2-3, with D unresolved. This CDR3 comprises 15 residues. Trimming removed 2 bases at V and 0 bases at J, with 9 bases between. Germline lookup yields CDR1 SGHTA and CDR2 FQGNSA. In nucleotides, the CDR3 is TGTGCCAGCAGCTTAACCGTACTAAGCACAGATACGCAGTATTTT. This codes for CASSLTVLSTDTQYF.

This clonotype appeared a single time. A much larger clone differs from this one at a single base, so this may be a read error. The chain combines TRBV6-6 with TRBJ1-4; D is unclear. The CDR3 extends over 11 amino acids. V was cut by 6 bases and J by 7 bases, with 6 bases left in between. CDR1 and CDR2 (germline): MNHNY, SVGAGI (reference sequence). The CDR3 loop reads CASRTSEKLFF. In DNA, the CDR3 is TGTGCCAGCAGGACCTCTGAAAAACTGTTTTTT.

This clonotype has more than one count but fewer than ten. The chain employs TRBV20-1 and TRBJ2-3, with TRBD2 as a possible D gene (6 bases). Deletions cut 6 bases from V and 3 bases from J, with 19 bases between. This CDR3 region has 15 residues. Germline loops: CDR1 DFQATT, CDR2 SNEGSKA (reference sequence). CDR3 coding DNA: TGCAGTGCCACGGGAGTAGGTTACAGAACAGATACGCAGTATTTT. This sequence encodes CSATGVGYRTDTQYF.

This clonotype was observed a handful of times. V and J are TRBV20-1 and TRBJ1-1, with no clear D. V was clipped by 6 bases and J by 2 bases, with 16 bases between them. This CDR3 comprises 14 residues. In germline, CDR1 is DFQATT, CDR2 SNEGSKA (reference sequence). DNA for the CDR3: TGCAGTGCCCGAGAGCTGGACTCCAACACTGAAGCTTTCTTT. Translation gives CSARELDSNTEAFF.

The V gene is TRBV12-3 or TRBV12-4, the J gene TRBJ2-7; TRBD1 aligns across 9 bases. Trimming took 6 bases from V and 5 from J; bases not matched to a gene: 8. There are 14 residues in the CDR3. As DNA, the CDR3 is TGTGCCAGCAGACTACCGGGACAGGGAAACGAGCAGTACTTC. Protein: CASRLPGQGNEQYF.

This clonotype was seen a few times. The chain recombines TRBV4-3 with TRBJ1-1; no clear D. V lost 2 bases and J lost 1, with 11 bases in between. Germline lookup yields CDR1 LGHNA and CDR2 YSLEER. The CDR3 is made up of 15 amino acids. CDR3 in amino acids: CASSQFRVSNTEAFF. CDR3 nucleotide sequence: TGCGCCAGCAGCCAATTTAGGGTGTCGAACACTGAAGCTTTCTTT.

This clonotype was detected ten times or more. As DNA, the CDR3 is TGCGCCAGCAGCTTGTTTCAGAATGAGCAGTTCTTC. Its translation: CASSLFQNEQFF. The V gene is TRBV5-1, the J gene TRBJ2-1; no reliable D call. Germline V lookup: CDR1 SGHRS, CDR2 YFSETQ. The CDR3 spans 12 residues. The germline V and J ends were trimmed by 1 base and 7 bases, with 6 bases remaining between them.

This clonotype has at least ten counts. The CDR3 DNA reads as TGTGCCAGCAGCTTAGAGATTGACTCCTCCGATACGCAGTATTTT. This gives the protein CASSLEIDSSDTQYF. The chain uses TRBV11-2 and TRBJ2-3; no clear D. Trimming removed 0 bases from V and 6 bases from J, with 13 bases in between. The CDR3 contains 15 residues. Germline CDR1 reads SGHAT; CDR2 reads FQNNGV. The full variable domain, its missing parts supplied by reference TRBV11-2 and TRBJ2-3, is EAGVAQSPRYKIIEKRQSVAFWCNPISGHATLYWYQQILGQGPKLLIQFQNNGVVDDSQLPKDRFSAERLKGVDSTLKIQPAKLEDSAVYLCASSLEIDSSDTQYFGPGTRLTVL.

This clonotype was recorded at least ten times. V gene TRBV7-2 combines with J gene TRBJ1-1; D uncertain. This CDR3 spans 14 amino acids. Germline V gene lookup returns CDR1 SGHTA and CDR2 FQGNSA. Trimming stripped 5 bases from V and 0 bases from J, with 10 bases between. CDR3 protein: CASSLQRLNTEAFF. As DNA, the CDR3 is TGTGCCAGCAGCCTACAGCGCCTGAACACTGAAGCTTTCTTT.